This TCR beta chain was found in a study of blood T cell repertoires in COVID-19. At the level of the study: Samples taken during acute and convalescent COVID-19 were collected in the United States, Italy and Spain.

Those who participated ranged in age from 18 to 89 years and resided in roughly 26 US areas. Clinical histories supplied by participants themselves formed the basis of cohort assignment. Recovered participants had two consecutive negative NP/OP PCR tests, healthcare professional clearance, or symptom resolution. This clone was counted only a few times. V lost 5 bases and J 12 bases, leaving 16 bases between the germline ends. The length of the CDR3 is 13 residues. Germline CDR1 SGHTA, CDR2 FQGNSA. Profiling relied on immunoSEQ multiplex PCR, and the TCRdb table lists in-frame clones only, not all of them. The data show 130,000 to 150,000 clones, about 79% seen once.

The V gene is TRBV7-2, the J gene TRBJ1-4, with D possibly being TRBD1 (6 bases). This receptor was obtained from a man aged 45 to 65 who had recovered from COVID-19. Sequenced: PBMCs or T cells enriched from blood (not recorded which). The CDR3 here is CASSEANRAQLFF. DNA for the CDR3: TGTGCCAGCAGCGAAGCGAACAGGGCCCAACTGTTTTTT.